Described below is a single T cell receptor beta chain sequence and its context. As yet, its antigen is unknown. The sample originates from a study of T-cell reconstitution after alpha-beta-depleted transplantation in children. Germline V gives CDR1 ENHRY, CDR2 SYGVKD. The CDR3 is made up of 11 amino acids. As it was prepared, the TCRbeta library received unique molecular identifiers. TCRdb processed the PCR reads anew with MiXCR; each CDR3 protein has one entry. The sample has 450,000 to 600,000 distinct CDR3 sequences, 10% to 15% seen once. Overall study results and limits: The origin of alpha-beta T cells about two months after transplant was reportedly several hundred expanded graft clones.

The TCR sequence derives from a male patient between 10 and 17 years old who had a stem cell transplant for acute myeloid leukemia, so the T cells may come from the graft donor. Sequencing used PBMCs, mostly from graft donor cells, obtained 360 days after TCRalphabeta/CD19-depleted stem cell transplant. The chain carries TRBV10-3 and TRBJ2-7; D is perhaps TRBD1 (5 bases). DNA for the CDR3: TGTGGGAGCCAGGGTCTCAACGAGCAGTACTTC. Translated: CGSQGLNEQYF.